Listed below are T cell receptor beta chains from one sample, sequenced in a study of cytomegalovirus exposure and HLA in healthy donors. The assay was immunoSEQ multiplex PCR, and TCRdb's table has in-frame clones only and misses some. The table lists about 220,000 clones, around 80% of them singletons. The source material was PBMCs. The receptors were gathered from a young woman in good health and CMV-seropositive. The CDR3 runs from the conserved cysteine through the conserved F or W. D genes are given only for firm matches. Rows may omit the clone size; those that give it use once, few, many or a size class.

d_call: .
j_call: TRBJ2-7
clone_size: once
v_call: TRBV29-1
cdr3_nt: TGCAGCGTACACGGTAGCTCCTACGAGCAGTACTTC
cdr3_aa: CSVHGSSYEQYF

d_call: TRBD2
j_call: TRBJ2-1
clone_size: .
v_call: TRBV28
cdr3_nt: TGTGCCAGCTTCCCTAGCGGGAGCTCAGGCGATTACACCGAGCAGTTCTTC
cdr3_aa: CASFPSGSSGDYTEQFF

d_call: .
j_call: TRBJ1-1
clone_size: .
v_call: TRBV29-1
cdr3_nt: TGCAGCGTTGGGGTGGGGTGGGAAGCTTTCTTT
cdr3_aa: CSVGVGWEAFF

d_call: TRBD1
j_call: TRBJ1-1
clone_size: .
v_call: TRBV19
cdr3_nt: TGTGCCAGTAGTACCCTCGGACAGGGGAACACTGAAGCTTTCTTT
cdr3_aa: CASSTLGQGNTEAFF

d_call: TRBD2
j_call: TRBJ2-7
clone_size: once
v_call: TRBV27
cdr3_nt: TGTGCCAGCAGGCCAGTGGCTAGCGGGAGTTTCTACGAGCAGTACTTC
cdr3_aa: CASRPVASGSFYEQYF

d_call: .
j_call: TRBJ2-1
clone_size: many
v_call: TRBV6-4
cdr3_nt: TGTGCCACCTCTGACGGGGACAATGAGCAGTTCTTC
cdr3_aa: CATSDGDNEQFF

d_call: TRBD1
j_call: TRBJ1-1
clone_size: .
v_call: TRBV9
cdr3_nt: TGTGCCAGCAGCGTCGAAGACAGGGGGAGCACTGAAGCTTTCTTT
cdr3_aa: CASSVEDRGSTEAFF

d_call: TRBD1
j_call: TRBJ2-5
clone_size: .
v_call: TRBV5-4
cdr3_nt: TGTGCCAGCAGCGGAGACAGGGGGGGAGGATGGGACCAAGAGACCCAGTACTTC
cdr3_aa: CASSGDRGGGWDQETQYF

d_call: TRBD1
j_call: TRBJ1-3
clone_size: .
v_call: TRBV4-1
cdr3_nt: TGCGCCAGCAGCCAAGGTCAGACAGGGGTGTTTGCTGGAAACACCATATATTTT
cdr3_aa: CASSQGQTGVFAGNTIYF

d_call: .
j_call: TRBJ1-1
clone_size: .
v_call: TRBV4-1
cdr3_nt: TGCGCCAGCAGCCAAGATCGTGGGGGAGAGGTTCGAAACACTGAAGCTTTCTTT
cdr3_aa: CASSQDRGGEVRNTEAFF

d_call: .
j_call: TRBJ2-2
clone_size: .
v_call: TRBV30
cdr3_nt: TGTGCCTGGAGCCACCCTCCTGGGGGGCATGGCGGGGAGCTGTTTTTT
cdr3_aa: CAWSHPPGGHGGELFF

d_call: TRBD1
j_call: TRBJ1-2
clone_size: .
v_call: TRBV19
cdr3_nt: TGTGCCAGTGAAACGATTCAGGGGGCCGAGGAGGGCTACACCTTC
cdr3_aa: CASETIQGAEEGYTF

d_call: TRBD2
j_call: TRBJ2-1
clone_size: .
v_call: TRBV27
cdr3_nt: TGTGCCAGCAGTTTAACGGCTAGCGGGAGTAGCAATGAGCAGTTCTTC
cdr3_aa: CASSLTASGSSNEQFF

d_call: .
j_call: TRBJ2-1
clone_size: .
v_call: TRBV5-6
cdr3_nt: TGTGCCAGCAGCTTGACAGAGGGGCAGTTCTTC
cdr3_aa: CASSLTEGQFF

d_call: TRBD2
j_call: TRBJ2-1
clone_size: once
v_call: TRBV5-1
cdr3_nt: TGCGCCAGCAGCCCCAGGCTAGCGGGAGGGAATGAGCAGTTCTTC
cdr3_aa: CASSPRLAGGNEQFF

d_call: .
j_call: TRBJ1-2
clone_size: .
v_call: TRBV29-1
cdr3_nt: TGCAGCGTTGAAGTGGTTGAGGGAAAGCGGAACTATGGCTACACCTTC
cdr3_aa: CSVEVVEGKRNYGYTF

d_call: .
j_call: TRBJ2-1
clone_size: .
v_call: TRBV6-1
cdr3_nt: TGTGCCAGCAGTGTTACAGGTTCTTACAATGAGCAGTTCTTC
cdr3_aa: CASSVTGSYNEQFF

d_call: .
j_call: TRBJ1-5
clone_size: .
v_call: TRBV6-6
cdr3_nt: TGTGCCAGCAGCCCCGATTATAGCAATCAGCCCCAGCATTTT
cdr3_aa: CASSPDYSNQPQHF

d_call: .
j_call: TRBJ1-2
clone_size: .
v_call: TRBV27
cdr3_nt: TGTGCCAGCAGCCCCAGGACAGTCGGCGGCTACACCTTC
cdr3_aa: CASSPRTVGGYTF

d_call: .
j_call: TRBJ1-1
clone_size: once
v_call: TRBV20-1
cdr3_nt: TGCAGTGCTAGAGGGCTGACTGAAGCTTTCTTT
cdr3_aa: CSARGLTEAFF

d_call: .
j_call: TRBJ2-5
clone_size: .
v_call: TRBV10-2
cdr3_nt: TGCGCCAGCAGTGTCGGGGGAGAGACCCAGTACTTC
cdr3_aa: CASSVGGETQYF

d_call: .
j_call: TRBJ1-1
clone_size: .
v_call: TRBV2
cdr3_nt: TGTGCCAGCCCGTGGGCGGACGGCACTGAAGCTTTCTTT
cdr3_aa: CASPWADGTEAFF

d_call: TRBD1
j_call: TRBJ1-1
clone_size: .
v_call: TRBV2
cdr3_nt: TGTGCCAGCACCCGACAGGGGCCAATAAAGAACACTGAAGCTTTCTTT
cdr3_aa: CASTRQGPIKNTEAFF

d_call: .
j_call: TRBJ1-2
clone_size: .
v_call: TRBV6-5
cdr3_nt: TGTGCCAGCACCCTACGGGAGGGGCTAGGCTATGGCTACACCTTC
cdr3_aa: CASTLREGLGYGYTF

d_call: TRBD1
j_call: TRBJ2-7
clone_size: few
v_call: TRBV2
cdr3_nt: TGTGCCAGCAGGCGACAGGGGAACGAGCAGTACTTC
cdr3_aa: CASRRQGNEQYF

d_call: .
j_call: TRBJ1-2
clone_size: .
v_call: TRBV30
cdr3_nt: TGTGCCTGGTCACGAGGGAGTAACTATGGCTACACCTTC
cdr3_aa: CAWSRGSNYGYTF

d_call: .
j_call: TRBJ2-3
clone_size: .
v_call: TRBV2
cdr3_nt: TGTGCCAGCAGTGACAGATTCACAGATACGCAGTATTTT
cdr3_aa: CASSDRFTDTQYF

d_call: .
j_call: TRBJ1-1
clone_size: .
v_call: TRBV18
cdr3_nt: TGTGCCAGCTCACCGACAGAGGACACTGAAGCTTTCTTT
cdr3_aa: CASSPTEDTEAFF

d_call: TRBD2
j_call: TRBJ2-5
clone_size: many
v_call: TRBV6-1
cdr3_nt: TGTGCCAGCAGTGAACTGGCGGGAGTTCAAGAGACCCAGTACTTC
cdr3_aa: CASSELAGVQETQYF

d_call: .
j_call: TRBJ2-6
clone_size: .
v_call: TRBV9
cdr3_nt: TGTGCCAGCAGCGTTAGCTCTGGGGCCAACGTCCTGACTTTC
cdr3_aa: CASSVSSGANVLTF

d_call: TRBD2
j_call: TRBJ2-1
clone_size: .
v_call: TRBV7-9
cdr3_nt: TGTGCCAGCAGCTCCGGGACTAGCGGATACAATGAGCAGTTCTTC
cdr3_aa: CASSSGTSGYNEQFF

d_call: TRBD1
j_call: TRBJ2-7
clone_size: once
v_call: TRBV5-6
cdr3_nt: TGTGCCAGCAGCTTTGGGACAGGGCCCTACGAGCAGTACTTC
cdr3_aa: CASSFGTGPYEQYF

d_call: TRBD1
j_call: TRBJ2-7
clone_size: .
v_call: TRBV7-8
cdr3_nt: TGTGCCAGCAGCCTCAGGGACAGGGCCTACGAGCAGTACTTC
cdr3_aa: CASSLRDRAYEQYF

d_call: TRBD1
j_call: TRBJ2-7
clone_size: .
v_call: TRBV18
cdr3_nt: TGTGCCAGCTCACCACGCCGACAGGGATCCTCCTACGAGCAGTACTTC
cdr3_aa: CASSPRRQGSSYEQYF

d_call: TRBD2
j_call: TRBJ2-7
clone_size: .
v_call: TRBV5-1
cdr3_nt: TGCGCCAGCAGCTTCGGAGGGGAGGGCGAGCAGTACTTC
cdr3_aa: CASSFGGEGEQYF

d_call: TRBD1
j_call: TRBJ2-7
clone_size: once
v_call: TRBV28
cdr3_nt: TGTGCCAGCAGTCCACGACAGGGCGAGCAGTACTTC
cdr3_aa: CASSPRQGEQYF

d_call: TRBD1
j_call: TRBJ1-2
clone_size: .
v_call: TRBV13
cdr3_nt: TGTGCCAGCAGCCCTGGGACAGGGGATCACCCTAACTATGGCTACACCTTC
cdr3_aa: CASSPGTGDHPNYGYTF

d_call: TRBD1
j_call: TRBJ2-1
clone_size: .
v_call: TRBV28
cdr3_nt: TGTGCCATCCGGACAGGGGTGAACAATGAGCAGTTCTTC
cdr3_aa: CAIRTGVNNEQFF

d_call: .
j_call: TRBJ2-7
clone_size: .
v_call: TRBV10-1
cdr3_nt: TGCGCCAGCAGTGAGACGGAATACGAGCAGTACTTC
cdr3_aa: CASSETEYEQYF

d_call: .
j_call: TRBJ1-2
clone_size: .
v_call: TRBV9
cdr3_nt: TGTGCCAGCAGCGCCCGAAGGGACGGACCTGGAAACTATGGCTACACCTTC
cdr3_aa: CASSARRDGPGNYGYTF

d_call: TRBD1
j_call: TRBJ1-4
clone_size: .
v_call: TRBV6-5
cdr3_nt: TGTGCCAGCAGTTACGGGACAGGGATAGGGGAAAAACTGTTTTTT
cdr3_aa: CASSYGTGIGEKLFF

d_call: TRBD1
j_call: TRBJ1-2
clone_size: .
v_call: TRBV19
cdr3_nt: TGTGCCAGTAGTACGGGACAGTTTAGCGCTGGCTACACCTTC
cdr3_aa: CASSTGQFSAGYTF

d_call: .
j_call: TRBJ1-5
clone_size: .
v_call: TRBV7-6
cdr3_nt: TGTGCCAGCAGCCTAGGCCAACATCAGCCCCAGCATTTT
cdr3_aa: CASSLGQHQPQHF

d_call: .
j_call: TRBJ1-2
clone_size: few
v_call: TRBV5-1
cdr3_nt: TGCGCCAGCAGCTTAGGGACTGGGTATGGCTACACCTTC
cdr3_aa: CASSLGTGYGYTF

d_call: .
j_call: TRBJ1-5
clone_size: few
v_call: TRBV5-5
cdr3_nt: TGTGCCAGCAGCTTGTCGAACGGTCAGCCCCAGCATTTT
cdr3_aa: CASSLSNGQPQHF

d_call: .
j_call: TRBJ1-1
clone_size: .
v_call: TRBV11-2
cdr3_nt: TGTGCCAGCAGCCAATCGACAGTCCGGGGCACTGAAGCTTTCTTT
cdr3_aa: CASSQSTVRGTEAFF

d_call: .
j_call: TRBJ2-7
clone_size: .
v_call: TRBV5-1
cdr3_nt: TGCGCCAGCAGGGACGAACAGCCCTACGAGCAGTACTTC
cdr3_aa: CASRDEQPYEQYF

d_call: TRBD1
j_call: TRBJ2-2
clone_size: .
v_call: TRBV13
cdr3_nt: TGTGCCAGCAGCGCCGGGACAGATACCGGGGAGCTGTTTTTT
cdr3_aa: CASSAGTDTGELFF

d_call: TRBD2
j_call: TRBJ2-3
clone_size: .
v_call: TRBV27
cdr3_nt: TGTGCCAGCAGTACGCGACAACTAGCGGGAGTTTCAGATACGCAGTATTTT
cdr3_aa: CASSTRQLAGVSDTQYF

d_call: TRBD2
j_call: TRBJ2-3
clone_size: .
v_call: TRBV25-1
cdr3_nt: TGTGCCAGCAGTGGTGCGGGAGGACCGGGTACGCAGTATTTT
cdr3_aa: CASSGAGGPGTQYF

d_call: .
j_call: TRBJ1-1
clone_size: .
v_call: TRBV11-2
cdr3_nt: TGTGCCAGCAGCTTGAGAGCCCTGAACACTGAAGCTTTCTTT
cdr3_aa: CASSLRALNTEAFF

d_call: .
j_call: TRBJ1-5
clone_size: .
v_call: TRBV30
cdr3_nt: TGTGCCTGGAGTGTTGAAAGCAATCAGCCCCAGCATTTT
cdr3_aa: CAWSVESNQPQHF

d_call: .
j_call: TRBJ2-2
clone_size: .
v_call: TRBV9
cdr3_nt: TGTGCCAGCAGCGTAGGGGGCGTCACCGGGGAGCTGTTTTTT
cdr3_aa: CASSVGGVTGELFF

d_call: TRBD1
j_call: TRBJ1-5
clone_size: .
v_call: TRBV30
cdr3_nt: TGTGCCTGGGGGACAGGGCAGAATCAGCCCCAGCATTTT
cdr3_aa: CAWGTGQNQPQHF

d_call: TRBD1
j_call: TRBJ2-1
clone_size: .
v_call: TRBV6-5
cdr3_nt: TGTGCCAGCTTCGGACAGGGAGGTTCCGGGTTCTTC
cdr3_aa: CASFGQGGSGFF